Reported below is one T cell receptor beta chain. Per the study methods: Researchers report that nucleated cell counts were estimated from reference gene primer amplification. Sequenced by immunoSEQ multiplex PCR; TCRdb stores in-frame clones only, minus some. That table is the source of V, J and clone size, and D and trimming were worked out from the DNA. The sample includes tens of thousands of clones, approximately 85% of them seen just once. This sample stems from a study of blood T cell repertoires in COVID-19. Overall study context: COVID-19 samples from acute and convalescent phases originated in the United States, Italy and Spain. PBMCs, B-cell-depleted T cells, or T cells were the source of the cDNA or gDNA that made up the material.

This clonotype originated in a man older than 75 with acute or convalescent COVID-19. Sequenced sample: peripheral blood.

The CDR3 DNA is TGCAGTGCTAGTTTAGCGACCCAAGGCACGCAGTATTTT. Protein sequence: CSASLATQGTQYF. This chain uses TRBV20-1 with TRBJ2-3, with D possibly matching TRBD2 (5 bases). This CDR3 contains 13 residues. Per germline, CDR1 DFQATT and CDR2 SNEGSKA (reference sequence). Deletions cut 3 bases from V and 9 bases from J, with 16 bases between.